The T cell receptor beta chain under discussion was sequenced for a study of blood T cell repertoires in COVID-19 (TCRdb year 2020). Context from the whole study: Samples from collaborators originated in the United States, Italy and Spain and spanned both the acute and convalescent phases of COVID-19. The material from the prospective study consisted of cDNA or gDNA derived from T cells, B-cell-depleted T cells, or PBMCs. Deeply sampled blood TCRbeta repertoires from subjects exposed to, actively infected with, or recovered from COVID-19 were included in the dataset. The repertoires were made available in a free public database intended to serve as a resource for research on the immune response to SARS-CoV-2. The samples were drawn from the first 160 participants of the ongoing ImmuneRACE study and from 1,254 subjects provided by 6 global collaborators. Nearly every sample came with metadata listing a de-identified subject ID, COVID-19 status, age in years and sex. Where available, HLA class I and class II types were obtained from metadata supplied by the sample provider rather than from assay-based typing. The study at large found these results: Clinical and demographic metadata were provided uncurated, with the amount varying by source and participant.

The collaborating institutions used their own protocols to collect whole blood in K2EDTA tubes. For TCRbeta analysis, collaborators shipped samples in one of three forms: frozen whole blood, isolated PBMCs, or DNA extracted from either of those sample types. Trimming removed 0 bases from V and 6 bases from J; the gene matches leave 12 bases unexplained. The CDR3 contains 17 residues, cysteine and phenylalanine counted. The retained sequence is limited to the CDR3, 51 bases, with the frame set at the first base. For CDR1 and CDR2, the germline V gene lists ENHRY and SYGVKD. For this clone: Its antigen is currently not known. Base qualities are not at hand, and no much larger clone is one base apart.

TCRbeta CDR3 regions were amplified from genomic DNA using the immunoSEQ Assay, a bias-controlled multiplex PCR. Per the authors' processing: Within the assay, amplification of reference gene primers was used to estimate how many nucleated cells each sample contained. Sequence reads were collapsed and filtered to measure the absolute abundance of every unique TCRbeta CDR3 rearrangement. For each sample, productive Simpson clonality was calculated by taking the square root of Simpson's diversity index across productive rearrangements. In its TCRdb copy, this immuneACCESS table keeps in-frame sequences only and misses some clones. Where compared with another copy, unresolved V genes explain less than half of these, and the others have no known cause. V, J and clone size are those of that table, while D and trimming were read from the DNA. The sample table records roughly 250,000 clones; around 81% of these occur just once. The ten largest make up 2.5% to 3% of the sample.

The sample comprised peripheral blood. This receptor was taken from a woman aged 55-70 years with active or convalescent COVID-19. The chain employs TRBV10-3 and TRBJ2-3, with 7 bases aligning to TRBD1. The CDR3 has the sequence CAISESNRGEGVDTQYF. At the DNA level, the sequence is TGTGCCATCAGTGAGTCGAACAGGGGAGAAGGTGTGGATACGCAGTATTTT.